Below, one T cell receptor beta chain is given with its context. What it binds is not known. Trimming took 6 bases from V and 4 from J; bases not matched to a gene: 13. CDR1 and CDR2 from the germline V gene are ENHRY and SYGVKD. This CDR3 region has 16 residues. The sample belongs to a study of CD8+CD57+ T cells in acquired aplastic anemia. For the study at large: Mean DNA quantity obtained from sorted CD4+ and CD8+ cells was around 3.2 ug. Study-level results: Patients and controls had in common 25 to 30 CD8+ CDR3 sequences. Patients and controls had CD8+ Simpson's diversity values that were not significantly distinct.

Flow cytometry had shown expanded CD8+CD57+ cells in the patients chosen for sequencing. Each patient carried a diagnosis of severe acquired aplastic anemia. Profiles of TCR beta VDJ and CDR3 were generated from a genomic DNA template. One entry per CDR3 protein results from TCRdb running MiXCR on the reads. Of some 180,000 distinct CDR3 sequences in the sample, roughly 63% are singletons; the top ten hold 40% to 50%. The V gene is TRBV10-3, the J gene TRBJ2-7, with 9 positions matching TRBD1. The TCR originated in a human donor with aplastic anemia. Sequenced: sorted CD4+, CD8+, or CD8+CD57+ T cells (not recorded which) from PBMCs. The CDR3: CAISAQGAIDSYEQYF. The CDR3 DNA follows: TGTGCCATCAGCGCACAGGGGGCAATCGACTCGTACGAGCAGTACTTC.